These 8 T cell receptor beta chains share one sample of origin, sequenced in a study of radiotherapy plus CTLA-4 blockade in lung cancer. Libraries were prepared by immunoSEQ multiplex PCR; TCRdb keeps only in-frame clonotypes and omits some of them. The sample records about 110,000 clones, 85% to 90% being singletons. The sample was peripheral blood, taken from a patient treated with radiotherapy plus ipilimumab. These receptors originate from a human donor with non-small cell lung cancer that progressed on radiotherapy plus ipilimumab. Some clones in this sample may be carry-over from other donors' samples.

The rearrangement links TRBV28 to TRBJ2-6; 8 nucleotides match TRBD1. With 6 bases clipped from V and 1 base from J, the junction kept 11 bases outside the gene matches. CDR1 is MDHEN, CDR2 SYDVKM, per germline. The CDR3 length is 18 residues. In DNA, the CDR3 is TGTGCCAGCAGCCAAAACCGGGACAGGCATTCTGGGGCCAACGTCCTGACTTTC. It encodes CASSQNRDRHSGANVLTF.

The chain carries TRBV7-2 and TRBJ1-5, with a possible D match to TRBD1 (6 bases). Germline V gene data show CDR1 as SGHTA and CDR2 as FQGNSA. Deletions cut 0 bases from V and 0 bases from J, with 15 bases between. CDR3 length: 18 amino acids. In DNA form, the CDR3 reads TGTGCCAGCAGCTTAGCCTACAGGGTAGGGATTAGCAATCAGCCCCAGCATTTT. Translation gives CASSLAYRVGISNQPQHF.

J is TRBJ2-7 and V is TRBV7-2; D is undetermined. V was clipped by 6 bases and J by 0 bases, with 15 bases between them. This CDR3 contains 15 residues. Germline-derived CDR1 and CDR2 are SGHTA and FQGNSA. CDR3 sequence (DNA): TGTGCCAGCAGGATTACGGCAGGATACTCCTACGAGCAGTACTTC. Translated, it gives CASRITAGYSYEQYF. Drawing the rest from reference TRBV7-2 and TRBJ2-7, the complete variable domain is GAGVSQSPSNKVTEKGKDVELRCDPISGHTALYWYRQSLGQGLEFLIYFQGNSAPDKSGLPSDRFSAERTGGSVSTLTIQRTQQEDSAVYLCASRITAGYSYEQYFGPGTRLTVT.

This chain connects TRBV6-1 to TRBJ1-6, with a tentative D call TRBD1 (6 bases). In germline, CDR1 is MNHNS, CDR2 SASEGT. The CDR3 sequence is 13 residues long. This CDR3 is CGGARTYNSPLHF. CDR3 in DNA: TGTGGGGGGGCTAGGACCTATAATTCACCCCTCCACTTT.

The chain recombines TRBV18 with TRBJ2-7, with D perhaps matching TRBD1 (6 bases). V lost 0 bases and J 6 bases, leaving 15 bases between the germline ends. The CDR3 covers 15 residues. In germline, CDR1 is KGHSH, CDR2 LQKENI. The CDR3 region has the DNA TGTGCCAGCTCACCACCCGGTTCATCCAGGGGCGAGCAGTACTTC. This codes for CASSPPGSSRGEQYF.

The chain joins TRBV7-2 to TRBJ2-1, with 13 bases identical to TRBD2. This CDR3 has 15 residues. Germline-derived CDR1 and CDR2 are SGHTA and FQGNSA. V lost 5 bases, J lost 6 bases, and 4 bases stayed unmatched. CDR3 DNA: TGTGCCAGCAGCCCTGGACTAGCGGGGGCCAATGAGCAGTTCTTC. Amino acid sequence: CASSPGLAGANEQFF.

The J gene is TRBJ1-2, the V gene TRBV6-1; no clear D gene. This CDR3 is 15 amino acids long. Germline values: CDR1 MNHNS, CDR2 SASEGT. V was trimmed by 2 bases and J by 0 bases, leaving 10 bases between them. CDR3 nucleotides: TGTGCCAGCAGTGAAAAAGAGATCTCTAACTATGGCTACACCTTC. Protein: CASSEKEISNYGYTF.

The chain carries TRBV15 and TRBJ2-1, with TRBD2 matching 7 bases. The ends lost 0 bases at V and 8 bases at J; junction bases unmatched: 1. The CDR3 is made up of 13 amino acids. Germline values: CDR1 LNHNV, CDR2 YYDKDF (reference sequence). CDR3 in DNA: TGTGCCACCAGCAGAGATCGGGAGGATGAGCAGTTCTTC. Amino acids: CATSRDREDEQFF.